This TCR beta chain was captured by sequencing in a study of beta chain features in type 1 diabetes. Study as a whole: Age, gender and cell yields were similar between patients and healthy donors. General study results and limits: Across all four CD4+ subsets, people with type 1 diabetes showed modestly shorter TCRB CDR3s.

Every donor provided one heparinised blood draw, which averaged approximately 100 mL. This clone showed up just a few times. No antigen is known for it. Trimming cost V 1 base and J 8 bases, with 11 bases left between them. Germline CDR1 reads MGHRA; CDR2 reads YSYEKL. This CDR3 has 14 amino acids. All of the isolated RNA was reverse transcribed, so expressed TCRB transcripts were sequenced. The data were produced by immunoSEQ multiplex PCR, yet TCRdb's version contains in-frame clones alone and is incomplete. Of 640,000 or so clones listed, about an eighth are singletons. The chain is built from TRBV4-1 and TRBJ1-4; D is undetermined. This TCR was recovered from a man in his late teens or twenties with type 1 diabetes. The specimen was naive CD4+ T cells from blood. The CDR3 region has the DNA TGCGCCAGCAGCCAAGGTCACGGAGTCGAAAAACTGTTTTTT. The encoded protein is CASSQGHGVEKLFF.